Below are 23 T cell receptor beta chains sequenced from a single sample in a study of identifying expanded T cells in peripheral blood. The assay was immunoSEQ multiplex PCR, and TCRdb's table has in-frame clones only and misses some. The sample includes over 90,000 clones, approximately 88% of them seen just once. Material: blood. Every receptor here comes from a person aged 18 to 70 in good health.

This CDR3 reads CASSAATGRDGYTF. The CDR3 DNA reads as TGCGCCAGCAGCGCCGCAACAGGGAGGGACGGCTACACCTTC. The chain carries TRBV5-1 and TRBJ1-2, with D possibly matching TRBD1 (6 bases). V was clipped by 4 bases and J by 8 bases, with 18 bases between them. The germline gives CDR1 SGHRS, CDR2 YFSETQ. The CDR3 has 14 residues.

V gene TRBV2 combines with J gene TRBJ2-7, with D tentatively TRBD2 (5 bases). Deletions cut 4 bases from V and 0 bases from J, with 13 bases between. The CDR3 extends over 15 amino acids. Looked up from germline, CDR1 is SNHLY and CDR2 is FYNNEI. The CDR3 DNA reads TGTGCCAGCAGTGGGGAGAGGACCGGCTCCTACGAGCAGTACTTC. This sequence encodes CASSGERTGSYEQYF. Full variable domain (remainder filled in from reference TRBV2 and TRBJ2-7): EPEVTQTPSHQVTQMGQEVILRCVPISNHLYFYWYRQILGQKVEFLVSFYNNEISEKSEIFDDQFSVERPDGSNFTLKIRSTKLEDSAMYFCASSGERTGSYEQYFGPGTRLTVT.

The chain is built from TRBV7-3 and TRBJ2-1, with 8 bases lining up with TRBD1. CDR3 length: 15 residues. Germline CDR1 reads SGHTA; CDR2 reads FQGTGA. Losses at the gene ends were 2 bases for V and 10 bases for J; bases not matched to a gene: 10. In DNA form, the CDR3 reads TGTGCCAGCAGCTTAGACAGGGGTCCCCTCAAGGAGCAGTTCTTC. It is translated as CASSLDRGPLKEQFF.

CDR3 coding DNA: TGTGCCAGCAGTGAAAACCCCAACAGTTGGACAGATACGCAGTATTTT. Translation: CASSENPNSWTDTQYF. This chain uses TRBV25-1 with TRBJ2-3, with D uncertain. The CDR3 runs to 16 residues. The germline V gene has CDR1 MGHDK and CDR2 SYGVNS. Trimming removed 2 bases at V and 3 bases at J, with 15 bases between.

The genes are TRBV7-7 and TRBJ2-5; D might be TRBD2 (6 bases). The CDR3 extends over 15 amino acids. Germline CDR1 is SSHAT and CDR2 is FNYEAQ (reference sequence). Trimming removed 5 bases at V and 2 bases at J, with 15 bases between. CDR3 residues: CASSRGGAEQETQYF. CDR3 DNA: TGTGCCAGCAGCCGAGGCGGGGCCGAGCAAGAGACCCAGTACTTC.

This chain joins TRBV5-1 and TRBJ1-4, with TRBD1 matching over 7 bases. Losses at the gene ends were 3 bases for V and 4 bases for J; bases not matched to a gene: 3. Germline loops: CDR1 SGHRS, CDR2 YFSETQ. The CDR3 spans 14 residues. The CDR3 sequence is CASSWTGDNEKLFF. The CDR3 DNA sequence: TGCGCCAGCAGCTGGACAGGCGATAATGAAAAACTGTTTTTT.

The chain combines TRBV7-3 with TRBJ1-1; D is perhaps TRBD1 (5 bases). Per the germline V gene, CDR1 is SGHTA and CDR2 is FQGTGA. This CDR3 comprises 14 residues. The V gene lost 8 bases and the J gene lost 4 bases, with 17 bases spanning the gap. This CDR3 reads CASALGTDFTEAFF. As DNA, the CDR3 is TGTGCCAGCGCCCTAGGGACTGATTTCACTGAAGCTTTCTTT.

The chain combines TRBV7-3 with TRBJ2-1, with a weak D call TRBD2 (6 bases). The CDR3 covers 14 residues. V lost 1 base, J lost 10 bases, and 14 bases lay in between. CDR1 and CDR2 from the germline V gene are SGHTA and FQGTGA. Here the CDR3 reads CASSLNVPGGEQFF. In nucleotides, the CDR3 is TGTGCCAGCAGCTTAAATGTCCCTGGGGGGGAGCAGTTCTTC.

This clone appeared once. The rearrangement uses TRBV5-6 and TRBJ2-2, with D perhaps TRBD2 (6 bases). Germline CDR1 SGHDT, CDR2 YYEEEE. Trimming stripped 0 bases from V and 2 bases from J, with 8 bases between. This CDR3 is 15 amino acids long. The CDR3 sequence: CASSLGGLNTGELFF. CDR3 bases: TGTGCCAGCAGCTTGGGGGGACTCAACACCGGGGAGCTGTTTTTT.

The chain links TRBV7-2 to TRBJ2-1, with D unresolved. The germline V and J ends were trimmed by 7 bases and 9 bases, with 10 bases remaining between them. Germline V gene data show CDR1 as SGHTA and CDR2 as FQGNSA. CDR3 length: 11 residues. The CDR3 spells CASTLVGEQFF. CDR3 DNA sequence: TGTGCCAGCACCCTAGTGGGTGAGCAGTTCTTC.

V gene TRBV2 combines with J gene TRBJ2-3; D might be TRBD2 (5 bases). Germline CDR1 SNHLY, CDR2 FYNNEI. V dropped 7 bases and J dropped 1 base, with 21 bases sitting between them. The CDR3 sequence is 17 residues long. CDR3 in DNA: TGTGCCAGCAATCCCGGGGTCCAAATTGTCCGCACAGATACGCAGTATTTT. As protein: CASNPGVQIVRTDTQYF.

This chain uses TRBV6-6 with TRBJ1-6; unclear D gene. The germline V gene encodes CDR1 MNHNY and CDR2 SVGAGI (reference sequence). V lost 7 bases and J lost 9, with 16 bases in between. This CDR3 has 14 amino acids. The CDR3 here is CASKAASGPSPLHF. The CDR3, as DNA: TGTGCCAGCAAAGCCGCCAGCGGGCCTTCACCCCTCCACTTT.

The chain combines TRBV5-4 with TRBJ2-7; 9 bases are shared with TRBD2. The CDR3 contains 14 residues. The trim removed 2 bases at V and 1 base at J, leaving 1 base unmatched. Germline V gene lookup returns CDR1 SGHNT and CDR2 YYREEE (reference sequence). DNA of the CDR3: TGTGCCAGCAGCTTAAGCGGGGGGTCCTACGAGCAGTACTTC. This encodes CASSLSGGSYEQYF.

The chain uses TRBV25-1 and TRBJ1-2; no clear D gene. The germline V gene has CDR1 MGHDK and CDR2 SYGVNS. The CDR3 consists of 11 residues. V was pared by 8 bases and J by 5 bases, with 9 bases between. CDR3 residues: CASVGLYGYTF. Here the CDR3 DNA reads TGTGCCAGCGTCGGACTTTATGGCTACACCTTC.

The chain recombines TRBV5-4 with TRBJ2-1; the D is unclear. The V gene's germline CDR1 is SGHNT and CDR2 YYREEE (reference sequence). With 3 bases removed from V and 9 bases from J, the gap between germline ends came to 10 bases. This CDR3 spans 12 amino acids. The CDR3 DNA reads as TGTGCCAGCAGCTCTACTGACGGTGAGCAGTTCTTC. This translates into CASSSTDGEQFF.

This clone appeared a single time. This CDR3 is CASSFRRGAPFF. The CDR3 nucleotides are TGTGCCAGCAGCTTCCGGCGGGGGGCCCCGTTCTTC. This chain connects TRBV27 to TRBJ2-1; 8 bases fit TRBD2. The CDR3 runs 12 residues. The germline V gene encodes CDR1 MNHEY and CDR2 SMNVEV (reference sequence). The J segment lost 15 bases and the V segment lost 6 bases, leaving 10 bases of the junction unmatched.

The chain couples TRBV6-1 to TRBJ1-1; TRBD1 might be the D (6 bases). Deletions cut 6 bases from V and 1 base from J, with 12 bases between. Per the germline V gene, CDR1 is MNHNS and CDR2 is SASEGT. The CDR3 runs to 14 residues. The CDR3 reads CASSGGQRNTEAFF. CDR3 DNA: TGTGCCAGCAGCGGGGGGCAGAGGAACACTGAAGCTTTCTTT.

The rearrangement links TRBV27 to TRBJ2-3, with D hard to call. CDR1 and CDR2 from the germline V gene are MNHEY and SMNVEV (reference sequence). The CDR3 totals 13 residues. Trimming left V 5 bases short and J 6 bases short, with 12 bases between. The CDR3 loop reads CASSPNLGDTQYF. CDR3 sequence (DNA): TGTGCCAGCAGTCCCAATTTGGGGGATACGCAGTATTTT.

This clone came up once. The gene calls are TRBV11-3 and TRBJ2-7; 7 nucleotides match TRBD2. CDR3 length: 14 amino acids. V lost 4 bases to trimming and J lost 3 bases; unmatched junction nucleotides: 6. Germline assignment: CDR1 SGHNT and CDR2 YENEEA. CDR3 sequence: CASSSSGVNYEQYF. The DNA for the CDR3 is TGTGCCAGCAGCTCAAGCGGGGTGAACTACGAGCAGTACTTC.

The chain couples TRBV25-1 to TRBJ2-6; D remains ambiguous. The ends were cut back, 7 bases at V and 0 bases at J, with 4 bases in the middle. This CDR3 contains 13 residues. Germline CDR1 reads MGHDK; CDR2 reads SYGVNS. The CDR3 here is CASKGSGANVLTF. CDR3 nucleotides: TGTGCCAGCAAGGGCTCTGGGGCCAACGTCCTGACTTTC.

The chain couples TRBV7-2 to TRBJ2-2; D gene ambiguous. This CDR3 spans 14 amino acids. V lost 0 bases to trimming and J lost 5 bases, with 7 bases between them. Per germline, CDR1 SGHTA and CDR2 FQGNSA. The CDR3 region has the DNA TGTGCCAGCAGCTTAGCGCGAGGAACCGGGGAGCTGTTTTTT. The encoded protein is CASSLARGTGELFF.

This clone is a singleton in its sample. The DNA for the CDR3 is TGTGCCAGCAGCTTACCACTAGAGGTGGTTTGGGGCAATGAGCAGTTCTTC. It is translated as CASSLPLEVVWGNEQFF. This chain connects TRBV7-2 to TRBJ2-1; maybe TRBD2 (5 bases). Deletions cut 2 bases from V and 6 bases from J, with 20 bases between. CDR3 size: 17 residues. Germline V gene sequence: CDR1 SGHTA, CDR2 FQGNSA. Using reference TRBV7-2 and TRBJ2-1 for the parts outside the CDR3, the full variable domain is GAGVSQSPSNKVTEKGKDVELRCDPISGHTALYWYRQSLGQGLEFLIYFQGNSAPDKSGLPSDRFSAERTGGSVSTLTIQRTQQEDSAVYLCASSLPLEVVWGNEQFFGPGTRLTVL.

CDR3 sequence: CASSLSGGGYYGYTF. DNA for the CDR3: TGTGCCAGCAGTTTATCAGGGGGCGGGTACTATGGCTACACCTTC. J is TRBJ1-2 and V is TRBV27; the match to TRBD1 covers 7 bases. Per germline, CDR1 MNHEY and CDR2 SMNVEV (reference sequence). This CDR3 spans 15 amino acids. V trimming: 0 bases; J trimming: 3 bases; junction bases outside the gene matches: 4.